A single sample is the source of the 18 T cell receptor beta chains below, sequenced in a study of blood T cells in healthy people across ages. Next came a second PCR, run for about 7 to 12 cycles, which used a sample-barcoded 5' primer along with a J-beta primer mix. TCRdb re-derived calls from the 5' RACE reads in MiXCR, one entry per CDR3 protein. This sample has around 2 million distinct CDR3 sequences; around 42% occur once, and the top ten carry under 25%. The material sequenced was blood. Receptors were obtained from a human donor in good health.

The J gene is TRBJ2-1, the V gene TRBV7-9; TRBD2 might be the D (6 bases). The CDR3 totals 14 residues. The germline gives CDR1 SEHNR, CDR2 FQNEAQ (reference sequence). V gave up 1 base and J gave up 9 bases, with 13 bases separating them. The CDR3 reads CASSLVAAGGEQFF. The CDR3 DNA follows: TGTGCCAGCAGCTTAGTAGCGGCCGGGGGTGAGCAGTTCTTC.

The chain has TRBV7-2 and TRBJ1-5, with 7 bases identical to TRBD1. Germline CDR1 reads SGHTA; CDR2 reads FQGNSA. The V gene end was trimmed by 5 bases and the J gene end by 6 bases; junction bases not matched to a gene: 10. This CDR3 contains 15 residues. The CDR3: CASSPDREGFQPQHF. CDR3 in DNA: TGTGCCAGCAGCCCCGACAGGGAGGGATTTCAGCCCCAGCATTTT.

The chain couples TRBV28 to TRBJ1-5; TRBD1 might be the D (5 bases). Trimming took off 4 bases at V and 6 bases at J, with 19 bases between the two ends. The CDR3 sequence is 16 residues long. Germline V gene data show CDR1 as MDHEN and CDR2 as SYDVKM. The CDR3: CASSSRGRRGGQPQHF. CDR3 coding DNA: TGTGCCAGCAGTTCTAGGGGTCGGCGGGGCGGTCAGCCCCAGCATTTT. Combining the CDR3 with reference TRBV28 and TRBJ1-5 gives the whole variable domain DVKVTQSSRYLVKRTGEKVFLECVQDMDHENMFWYRQDPGLGLRLIYFSYDVKMKEKGDIPEGYSVSREKKERFSLILESASTNQTSMYLCASSSRGRRGGQPQHFGDGTRLSIL.

This clonotype was recorded a few times. V usage is TRBV11-3 and J usage is TRBJ2-2; D unclear. The V end was cut by 8 bases, the J end by 2 bases, with 3 bases between. The germline gives CDR1 SGHNT, CDR2 YENEEA. The CDR3 sequence is 11 residues long. The DNA of the CDR3 is TGTGCCAGCCAAAACACCGGGGAGCTGTTTTTT. Translating gives CASQNTGELFF.

V and J are TRBV20-1 and TRBJ1-5; D might be TRBD1 (5 bases). Germline V gives CDR1 DFQATT, CDR2 SNEGSKA (reference sequence). CDR3 length: 13 amino acids. V gave up 3 bases and J gave up 5 bases, with 11 bases separating them. CDR3 DNA: TGCAGTGCTAGGGCAGGGTCAGATCAGCCCCAGCATTTT. Protein sequence: CSARAGSDQPQHF.

This clonotype was seen many times. This rearrangement joins TRBV7-2 to TRBJ2-3, with D perhaps being TRBD1 or TRBD2 (5 bases each). Trimming removed 3 bases at V and 4 bases at J, with 11 bases between. CDR3 length: 14 residues. Per germline, CDR1 SGHTA and CDR2 FQGNSA. CDR3 residues: CASSLGVGSDTQYF. The DNA of the CDR3 is TGTGCCAGCAGCTTGGGGGTCGGATCAGATACGCAGTATTTT.

A word on this clonotype: One end of the junction does not line up with germline, which may come from a read error. This chain uses TRBV20-1 with TRBJ2-1, with a weak D call TRBD1 (6 bases). The CDR3 totals 16 residues. The V gene's germline CDR1 is DFQATT and CDR2 SNEGSKA (reference sequence). The CDR3 reads CSARVQSGHRYNGQFF. For the CDR3, the DNA is TGCAGTGCTAGAGTCCAATCGGGACATCGCTACAATGGGCAGTTCTTC.

The chain joins TRBV18 to TRBJ2-7; D gene unclear. CDR1 and CDR2 (germline): KGHSH, LQKENI. Trimming removed 4 bases from V and 2 bases from J, with 12 bases in between. The CDR3 has 14 amino acids. CDR3 residues: CASSLSALTYEQYF. In nucleotides, the CDR3 is TGTGCCAGCTCACTATCGGCCCTGACCTACGAGCAGTACTTC.

The chain employs TRBV20-1 and TRBJ2-7; unclear D gene. Trimming stripped 1 base from V and 2 bases from J, with 9 bases between. The CDR3 is 13 amino acids. Per germline, CDR1 DFQATT and CDR2 SNEGSKA (reference sequence). The DNA for the CDR3 is TGCAGTGCTAGAGTCGACTTAACCTACGAGCAGTACTTC. It codes for CSARVDLTYEQYF.

The chain joins TRBV13 to TRBJ1-1; no clear D. Germline values: CDR1 PRHDT, CDR2 FYEKMQ (reference sequence). The V end was cut by 2 bases, the J end by 3 bases, with 10 bases between. CDR3 length: 14 residues. CDR3 protein: CASSLFTFYTEAFF. The CDR3 DNA follows: TGTGCCAGCAGCTTATTTACATTTTACACTGAAGCTTTCTTT.

The sample holds a few counts of this clonotype. V is TRBV24-1 and J is TRBJ2-3; TRBD2 agrees at 7 bases. After removal of 10 bases from V and 2 bases from J, the junction contained 11 bases not matched to a gene. Germline V lookup: CDR1 KGHDR, CDR2 SFDVKD. The length of the CDR3 is 15 residues. CDR3 in DNA: TGTGCCACGGGGTCTAGCGGCCCCTACACAGATACGCAGTATTTT. This gives the protein CATGSSGPYTDTQYF.

The chain combines TRBV7-6 with TRBJ2-7, with 9 bases lining up with TRBD2. CDR1 and CDR2 from the germline V gene are SGHVS and FNYEAQ. J gave up 0 bases and V 2 bases, and 11 bases lay outside the gene matches. The CDR3 length is 18 residues. Written as DNA, the CDR3 is TGTGCCAGCAGCTTACTACAGGCGGGGGGGTTCAGCTCCTACGAGCAGTACTTC. This gives the protein CASSLLQAGGFSSYEQYF.

The gene calls are TRBV7-9 and TRBJ2-3; no clear D gene. This CDR3 has 16 amino acids. The V end lost 4 bases, the J end lost 1 base, and 15 bases lay between the germline ends. Germline-derived CDR1 and CDR2 are SEHNR and FQNEAQ (reference sequence). CDR3 nucleotides: TGTGCCAGCAGCTCTAGACTCTCCTTGGGCACAGATACGCAGTATTTT. Translating it yields CASSSRLSLGTDTQYF. Drawing the rest from reference TRBV7-9 and TRBJ2-3, the complete variable domain is DTGVSQNPRHKITKRGQNVTFRCDPISEHNRLYWYRQTLGQGPEFLTYFQNEAQLEKSRLLSDRFSAERPKGSFSTLEIQRTEQGDSAMYLCASSSRLSLGTDTQYFGPGTRLTVL.

This chain links TRBV5-1 with TRBJ2-1; 7 bases are a match to TRBD2. The length of the CDR3 is 13 residues. V dropped 3 bases and J dropped 7; count of bases not matched to a gene: 4. Looked up from germline, CDR1 is SGHRS and CDR2 is YFSETQ. This chain's CDR3 is CASSSPRGNEQFF. The DNA of the CDR3 is TGCGCCAGCAGCTCCCCGCGGGGGAATGAGCAGTTCTTC.

V gene TRBV12-3 or TRBV12-4 combines with J gene TRBJ1-5, with TRBD1 matching over 8 bases. The CDR3 spans 14 residues. V gave up 6 bases and J gave up 9 bases; unmatched junction bases: 10. CDR3 amino acids: CASRRGTGAGPQHF. The CDR3 DNA sequence: TGTGCCAGCAGGCGAGGGACAGGTGCCGGGCCCCAGCATTTT.

Concerning this clonotype itself: At one end the junction does not follow the germline gene, possibly because of a read error. The V gene is TRBV5-1, the J gene TRBJ2-2; 8 nucleotides match TRBD1. The germline gives CDR1 SGHRS, CDR2 YFSETQ. The CDR3 runs 15 residues. CDR3 sequence reads: CASSLTTGVTGERFF. The CDR3 nucleotides are TGCGCCAGCAGCTTGACGACAGGGGTCACCGGGGAGCGGTTTTTT.

The CDR3 is CASSYYSEQFF. The CDR3 DNA sequence: TGTGCCAGCAGTTATTATTCTGAGCAGTTCTTC. The genes are TRBV7-2 and TRBJ2-1; D gene unclear. Trimming pared 6 bases from V and 9 bases from J, leaving 9 bases between. Germline values: CDR1 SGHTA, CDR2 FQGNSA. The CDR3 has 11 residues.

Concerning this clonotype itself: At one end the junction does not follow the germline gene, possibly because of a read error. The genes are TRBV20-1 and TRBJ2-5, with D perhaps TRBD1 (6 bases). CDR1 and CDR2 from the germline V gene are DFQATT and SNEGSKA (reference sequence). CDR3 length equals 13 residues. DNA for the CDR3: TGCAGTGCTAGAGATACAGGGTTAGAGGCCCAGTACTTC. It is translated as CSARDTGLEAQYF.